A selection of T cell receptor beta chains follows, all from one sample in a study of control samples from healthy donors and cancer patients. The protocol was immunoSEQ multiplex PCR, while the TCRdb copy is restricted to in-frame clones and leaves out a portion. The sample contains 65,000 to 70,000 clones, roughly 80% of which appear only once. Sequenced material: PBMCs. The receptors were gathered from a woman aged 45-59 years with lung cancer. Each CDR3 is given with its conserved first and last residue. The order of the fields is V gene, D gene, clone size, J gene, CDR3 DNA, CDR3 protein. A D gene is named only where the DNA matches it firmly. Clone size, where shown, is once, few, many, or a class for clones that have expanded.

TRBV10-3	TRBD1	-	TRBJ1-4	TGTGCCATCAGTGGTCCAACAGGGGGCACTAATGAAAAACTGTTTTTT	CAISGPTGGTNEKLFF
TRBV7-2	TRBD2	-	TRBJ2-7	TGTGCCAGCAGCTTAGCGCCAAGCGGGGTACAGGAGCAGTACTTC	CASSLAPSGVQEQYF
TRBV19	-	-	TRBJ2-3	TGTGCCAGTAGTAGCTGGGCCCTTAACACAGATACGCAGTATTTT	CASSSWALNTDTQYF
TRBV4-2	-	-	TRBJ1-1	TGTGCCAGCAGCCAAGGGGCAGGAATGAACACTGAAGCTTTCTTT	CASSQGAGMNTEAFF
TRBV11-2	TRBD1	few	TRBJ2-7	TGTGCCAGCAGCCGATCCGGGACAGGGCTTTACGAGCAGTACTTC	CASSRSGTGLYEQYF
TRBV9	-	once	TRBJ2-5	TGTGCCAGCAGCGTAGAGGGGGGAGAGGAGACCCAGTACTTC	CASSVEGGEETQYF
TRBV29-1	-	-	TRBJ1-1	TGCAGCGTTCGAGGGGGTAACACTGAAGCTTTCTTT	CSVRGGNTEAFF
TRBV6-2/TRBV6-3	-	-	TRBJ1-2	TGTGCCAGCAGTTACGAGGTGTACTATGGCTACACCTTC	CASSYEVYYGYTF
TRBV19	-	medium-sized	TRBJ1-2	TGTGCCAGTAGTATGGGAGATTACAGGGACTATGGCTACACCTTC	CASSMGDYRDYGYTF
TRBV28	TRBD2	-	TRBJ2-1	TGTGCCAGCAGTTTATTGACTAGCGGGGGGGCAGGCGAGCAGTTCTTC	CASSLLTSGGAGEQFF
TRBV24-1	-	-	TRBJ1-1	TGTGCCACCAGTGATTACAGGGACACTGAAGCTTTCTTT	CATSDYRDTEAFF
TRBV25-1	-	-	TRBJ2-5	TGTGCCAGCATAGGAACAGGGACCCAGTACTTC	CASIGTGTQYF
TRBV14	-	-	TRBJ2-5	TGTGCCAGCAGCCAAGGTCTGAAGACCCAGTACTTC	CASSQGLKTQYF
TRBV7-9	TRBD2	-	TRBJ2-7	TGTGCCAGCAGCTTAGTCCCTTTACTAGCGGGGGCCTACGAGCAGTACTTC	CASSLVPLLAGAYEQYF
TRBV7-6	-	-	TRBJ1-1	TGTGCCAGCAGCTTATCCGACACTGAAGCTTTCTTT	CASSLSDTEAFF
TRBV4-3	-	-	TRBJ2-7	TGCGCCAGCAGCCAAGATTGGAGCAGGGGCTACGAGCAGTACTTC	CASSQDWSRGYEQYF